Listed below are T cell receptor beta chains from one sample, sequenced in a study of blood T cells in healthy people across ages. Each CDR3 protein gets one entry after TCRdb re-called the 5' RACE reads with MiXCR. The profile covers 590,000 or so distinct CDR3 sequences, with approximately 30% appearing a single time and about 15% taken by the ten largest. The sequencing input was blood. All receptors derive from a woman older than 75 in good health. The CDR3 runs from the conserved cysteine through the conserved F or W. D genes are given only for firm matches.

j_gene	v_gene	d_gene	CDR3aa
TRBJ2-5	TRBV5-1	NA	CASSFGVRLETQYF
TRBJ2-5	TRBV5-8	TRBD1	CASSLVFLGQGKETQYF
NA	TRBV6-5	NA	CASSYSVPGSGQETQFF
TRBJ1-6	TRBV7-3	NA	CASSLTGGAGNSPLHF
TRBJ1-2	TRBV6-2/TRBV6-3	NA	CASSWESDLLKGYTF
TRBJ1-5	TRBV12-3/TRBV12-4	NA	CASSLMGRNQPQHF
TRBJ1-1	TRBV5-1	NA	CASSWGQGANTEAFF
TRBJ2-3	TRBV4-2	NA	CASSQEGTDTQYF
TRBJ1-1	TRBV12-3/TRBV12-4	NA	CASTSHRSLNTEAFF
NA	TRBV6-1	NA	CASSVQGGTYNEQYF
TRBJ1-2	TRBV12-3/TRBV12-4	NA	CASSRGPAGGYTF
TRBJ2-1	TRBV10-3	TRBD2	CAISEGAGGPNEQFF
TRBJ1-5	TRBV28	TRBD1	CASRDRAQPQHF
TRBJ1-2	TRBV14	TRBD1	CASSQPDEGTGGSKDYGYTF
TRBJ2-1	TRBV10-3	TRBD1	CAISPGTGYFNEQFF
TRBJ2-1	TRBV9	NA	CASSPLSQVPNEQFF
TRBJ2-1	TRBV6-1	NA	CASREEFHGGEQFF
TRBJ2-1	TRBV28	TRBD1	CASRFGTAYNEQFF
TRBJ2-5	TRBV24-1	TRBD2	CATSESGGAKETQYF
TRBJ1-4	TRBV7-9	NA	CASSLLRDNEKLFF
TRBJ1-2	TRBV28	NA	CASSSGVGSGYTF
TRBJ2-1	TRBV2	NA	CASSGDHKNEQFF
TRBJ2-7	TRBV5-4	TRBD1	CASSFLQGITYEQYF
TRBJ2-3	TRBV20-1	NA	CSARTGITDTQYF
TRBJ2-4	TRBV25-1	NA	CASSEFGGIDIQYF
TRBJ2-5	TRBV5-1	NA	CASSLGSGTTQETQYF
TRBJ2-5	TRBV11-2	TRBD1	CASSWRQGGETQYF
TRBJ2-7	TRBV20-1	TRBD1	CSARVLETGGYEQYF
TRBJ2-7	TRBV20-1	NA	CSARTGGPYEQYF
TRBJ1-2	TRBV2	TRBD1	CASSEGQDGYTF
TRBJ1-5	TRBV7-2	NA	CASKVMGVSNQPQHF
TRBJ2-7	TRBV12-3/TRBV12-4	NA	CASSLGQGLWEQYF
TRBJ1-2	TRBV2	NA	CASKGSGNNYGYTF
TRBJ1-3	TRBV5-1	NA	CASSLTGISGNTIYF
TRBJ2-7	TRBV20-1	NA	CSARDLNRISYEQYF
TRBJ2-3	TRBV6-1	TRBD2	CASSEVSLGLASTDTQYF
TRBJ1-6	TRBV27	TRBD1	CASRLRQGNSPLHF
TRBJ2-1	TRBV12-3/TRBV12-4	TRBD2	CASSLGPSGVYNEQFF
TRBJ1-6	TRBV7-2	NA	CASSLAQNSPLHF
TRBJ2-2	TRBV9	TRBD1	CASSWTGAGGELFF
NA	TRBV6-2/TRBV6-3	TRBD2	CASSYGTSGSHEQYF
TRBJ2-5	TRBV3-1	NA	CASSSRGSLSNEQYF
TRBJ2-3	TRBV30	TRBD2	CAWRGRGLAGGGTQYF
TRBJ1-4	TRBV7-2	NA	CASSPGNREKLFF
TRBJ1-1	TRBV7-2	NA	CAGSFPGGTEAFF
TRBJ1-1	TRBV7-2	NA	CASSPPLRNTEAFF
TRBJ2-7	TRBV7-9	NA	CASSTGQSWEQYF
TRBJ2-1	TRBV9	TRBD1	CASSVSTGNEQFF
TRBJ2-1	TRBV30	NA	CAWGTSDEQFF
TRBJ2-1	TRBV30	TRBD2	CAWSVQAGGGEQFF
TRBJ2-1	TRBV9	TRBD1	CASSVRDSSYNEQFF
TRBJ1-5	TRBV27	TRBD1	CASSTGQQPQHF